This section outlines one T cell receptor beta chain sequence together with its context. The antigen is not known. The source of the sample is a study of OX40 agonist ivuxolimab in advanced cancers. Across the whole study: The mean age was roughly 60 years, ranging from about 20 to 79, with around four fifths of participants male. Findings and caveats of the study: Nonresponders, in some cases, also had low normalized T-cell clonal expansion.

TCRdb's table, derived via immunoSEQ multiplex PCR, lists solely in-frame clones and lacks some. Of 55,000 to 80,000 clones listed, approximately 92% are singletons. V was clipped by 1 base and J by 0 bases; unmatched bases: 5. Germline CDR1 MNHEY, CDR2 SMNVEV (reference sequence). The length of the CDR3 is 16 residues. The material sequenced was CD4+ or CD8+ T cells sorted from blood, taken in a trial of the OX40 agonist ivuxolimab. The source of this sequence is an adult with an advanced solid tumor such as melanoma, head and neck, liver or kidney cancer. The chain has TRBV27 and TRBJ2-7; TRBD1 matches 8 bases. The CDR3 is CASSLLADRVSYEQYF. The CDR3 nucleotides are TGTGCCAGCAGTTTATTGGCGGACAGGGTCTCCTACGAGCAGTACTTC.